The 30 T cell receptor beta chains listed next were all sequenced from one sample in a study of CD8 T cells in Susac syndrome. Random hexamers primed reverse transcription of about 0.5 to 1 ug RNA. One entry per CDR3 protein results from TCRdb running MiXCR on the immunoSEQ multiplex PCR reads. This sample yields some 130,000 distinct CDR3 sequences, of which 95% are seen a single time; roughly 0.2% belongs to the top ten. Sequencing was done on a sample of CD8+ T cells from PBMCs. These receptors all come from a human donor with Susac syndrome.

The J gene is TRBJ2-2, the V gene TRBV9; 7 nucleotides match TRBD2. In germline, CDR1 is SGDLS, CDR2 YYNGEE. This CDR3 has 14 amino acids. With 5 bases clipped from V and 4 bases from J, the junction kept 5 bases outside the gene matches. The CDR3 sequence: CASRDPGGTGELFF. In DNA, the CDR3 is TGTGCCAGCAGGGACCCGGGGGGCACCGGGGAGCTGTTTTTT.

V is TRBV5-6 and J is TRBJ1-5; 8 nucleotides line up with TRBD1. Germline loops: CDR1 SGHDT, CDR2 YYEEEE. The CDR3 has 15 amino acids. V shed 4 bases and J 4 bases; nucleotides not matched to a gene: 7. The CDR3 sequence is CASSPGTGLNQPQHF. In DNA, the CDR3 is TGTGCCAGCAGCCCCGGGACAGGTCTGAATCAGCCCCAGCATTTT.

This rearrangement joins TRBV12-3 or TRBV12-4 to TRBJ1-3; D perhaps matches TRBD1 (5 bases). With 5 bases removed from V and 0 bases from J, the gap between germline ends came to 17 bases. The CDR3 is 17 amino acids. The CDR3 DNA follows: TGTGCCAGCAGTCACTCCTGGGGGAGGGACTCTGGAAACACCATATATTTT. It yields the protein CASSHSWGRDSGNTIYF.

Here the CDR3 reads CATKLTEAYEQYF. Here the CDR3 DNA reads TGTGCCACGAAATTGACGGAGGCCTACGAGCAGTACTTC. V and J are TRBV24-1 and TRBJ2-7, with D possibly TRBD2 on 5 matching bases. Germline CDR1 is KGHDR and CDR2 is SFDVKD. V was shortened by 10 bases and J by 2 bases, with 14 bases between the two germline ends. The CDR3 length is 13 residues.

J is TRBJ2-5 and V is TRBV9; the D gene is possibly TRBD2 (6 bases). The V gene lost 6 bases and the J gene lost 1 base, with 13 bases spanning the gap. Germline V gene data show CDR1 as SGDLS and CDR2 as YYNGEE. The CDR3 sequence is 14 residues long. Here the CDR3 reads CASNEEGIQETQYF. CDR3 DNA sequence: TGTGCCAGCAACGAGGAGGGTATCCAAGAGACCCAGTACTTC.

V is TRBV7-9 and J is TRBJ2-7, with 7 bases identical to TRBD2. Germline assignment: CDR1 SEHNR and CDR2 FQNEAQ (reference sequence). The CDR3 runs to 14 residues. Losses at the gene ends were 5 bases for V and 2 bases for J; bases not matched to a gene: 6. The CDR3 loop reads CASSAGAVAYEQYF. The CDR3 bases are TGTGCCAGCAGCGCGGGAGCGGTGGCCTACGAGCAGTACTTC.

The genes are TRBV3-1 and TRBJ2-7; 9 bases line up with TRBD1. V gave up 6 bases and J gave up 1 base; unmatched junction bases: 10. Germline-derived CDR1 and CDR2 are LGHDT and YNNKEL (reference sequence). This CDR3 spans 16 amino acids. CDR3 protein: CASSLSGTGRSYEQYF. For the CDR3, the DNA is TGTGCCAGCAGTCTATCCGGGACAGGGAGGTCCTACGAGCAGTACTTC.

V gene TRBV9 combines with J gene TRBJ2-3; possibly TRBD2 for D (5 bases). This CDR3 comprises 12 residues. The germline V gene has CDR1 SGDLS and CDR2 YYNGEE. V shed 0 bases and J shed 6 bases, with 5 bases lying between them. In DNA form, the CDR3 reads TGTGCCAGCAGCGTAGGAGGGGATACGCAGTATTTT. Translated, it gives CASSVGGDTQYF.

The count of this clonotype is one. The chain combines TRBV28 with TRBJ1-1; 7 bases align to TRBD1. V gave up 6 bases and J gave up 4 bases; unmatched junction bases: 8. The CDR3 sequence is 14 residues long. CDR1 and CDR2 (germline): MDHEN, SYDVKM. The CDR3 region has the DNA TGTGCCAGCAGCCCAACAGGGGCTAGCACTGAAGCTTTCTTT. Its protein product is CASSPTGASTEAFF.

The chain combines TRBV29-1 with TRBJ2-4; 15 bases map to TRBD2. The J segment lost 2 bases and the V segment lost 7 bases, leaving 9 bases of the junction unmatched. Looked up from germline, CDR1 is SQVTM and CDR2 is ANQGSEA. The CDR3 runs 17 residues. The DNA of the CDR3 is TGCAGCGCTTTCGGACTAGCGGGAGGGCCCTCCAAAAACATTCAGTACTTC. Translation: CSAFGLAGGPSKNIQYF.

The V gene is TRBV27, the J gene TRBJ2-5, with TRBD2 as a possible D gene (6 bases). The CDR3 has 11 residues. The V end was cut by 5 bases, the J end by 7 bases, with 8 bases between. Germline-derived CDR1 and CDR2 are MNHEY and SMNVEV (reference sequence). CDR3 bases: TGTGCCAGCAGTGGGGGAGGGACCCAGTACTTC. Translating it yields CASSGGGTQYF.

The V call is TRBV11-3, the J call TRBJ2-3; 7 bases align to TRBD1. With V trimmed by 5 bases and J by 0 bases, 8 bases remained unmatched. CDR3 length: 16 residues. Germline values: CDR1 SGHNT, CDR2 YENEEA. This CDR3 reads CASSPRGTASTDTQYF. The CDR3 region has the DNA TGTGCCAGCAGCCCCAGAGGGACAGCGAGCACAGATACGCAGTATTTT.

The CDR3 DNA reads as TGTGCCAGCAGCCGAGGACAGGGTCCCTACGAGCAGTACTTC. Amino acids: CASSRGQGPYEQYF. The rearrangement joins TRBV3-1 to TRBJ2-7; 8 positions match TRBD1. This CDR3 spans 14 amino acids. J gave up 2 bases and V 4 bases, and 4 bases lay outside the gene matches. Germline CDR1 is LGHDT and CDR2 is YNNKEL (reference sequence).

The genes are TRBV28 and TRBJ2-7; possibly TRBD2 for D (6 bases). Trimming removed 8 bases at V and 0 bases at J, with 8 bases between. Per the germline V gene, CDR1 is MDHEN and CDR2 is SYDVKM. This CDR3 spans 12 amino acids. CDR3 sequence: CASGTLSYEQYF. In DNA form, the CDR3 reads TGTGCCAGCGGGACTCTCTCCTACGAGCAGTACTTC. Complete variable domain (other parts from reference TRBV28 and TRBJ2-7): DVKVTQSSRYLVKRTGEKVFLECVQDMDHENMFWYRQDPGLGLRLIYFSYDVKMKEKGDIPEGYSVSREKKERFSLILESASTNQTSMYLCASGTLSYEQYFGPGTRLTVT.

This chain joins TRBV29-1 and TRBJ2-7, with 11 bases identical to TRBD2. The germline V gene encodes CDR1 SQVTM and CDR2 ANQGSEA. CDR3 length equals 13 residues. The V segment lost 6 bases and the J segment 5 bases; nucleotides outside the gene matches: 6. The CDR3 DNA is TGCAGCGTACCGGGACTAGCGGTCCACGAGCAGTACTTC. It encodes CSVPGLAVHEQYF.

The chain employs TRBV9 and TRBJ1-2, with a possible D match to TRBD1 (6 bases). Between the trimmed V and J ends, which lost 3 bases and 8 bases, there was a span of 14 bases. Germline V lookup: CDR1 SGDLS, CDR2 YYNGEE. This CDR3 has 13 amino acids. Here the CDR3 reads CASSAGGAGGYTF. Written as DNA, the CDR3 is TGTGCCAGCAGCGCGGGGGGCGCCGGGGGCTACACCTTC.

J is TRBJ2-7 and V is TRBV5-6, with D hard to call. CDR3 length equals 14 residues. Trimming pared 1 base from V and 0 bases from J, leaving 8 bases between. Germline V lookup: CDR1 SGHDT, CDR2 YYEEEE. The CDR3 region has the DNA TGTGCCAGCAGCTTGAAGGGCGGCTCCTACGAGCAGTACTTC. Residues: CASSLKGGSYEQYF.

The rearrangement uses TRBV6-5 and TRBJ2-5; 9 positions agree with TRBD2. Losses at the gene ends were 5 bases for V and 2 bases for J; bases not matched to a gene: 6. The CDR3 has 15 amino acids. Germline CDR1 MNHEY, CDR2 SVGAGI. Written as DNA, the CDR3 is TGTGCCAGCAGTCCGGGACTAGCTGGGCAAGAGACCCAGTACTTC. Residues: CASSPGLAGQETQYF.

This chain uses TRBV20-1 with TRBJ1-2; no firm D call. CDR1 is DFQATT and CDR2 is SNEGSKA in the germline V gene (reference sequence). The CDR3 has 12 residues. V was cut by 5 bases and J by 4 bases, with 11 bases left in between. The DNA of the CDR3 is TGCAGTGCTCCCAACAGCTTCTATGGCTACACCTTC. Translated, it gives CSAPNSFYGYTF.

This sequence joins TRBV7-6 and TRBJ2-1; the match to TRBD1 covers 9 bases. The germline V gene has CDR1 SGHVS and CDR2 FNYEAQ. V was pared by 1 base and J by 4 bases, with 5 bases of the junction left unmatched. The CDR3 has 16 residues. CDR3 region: CASSLGGTGIYNEQFF. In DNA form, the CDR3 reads TGTGCCAGCAGCTTAGGAGGGACAGGGATATACAATGAGCAGTTCTTC.

CDR3 DNA: TGTGCCAGCAGCGCAAAATTGGAGGCGACAGTCAATGAGCAGTTCTTC. Translated, it gives CASSAKLEATVNEQFF. The rearrangement joins TRBV13 to TRBJ2-1, with D tentatively TRBD1 or TRBD2 (5 bases each). The germline gives CDR1 PRHDT, CDR2 FYEKMQ (reference sequence). The CDR3 totals 16 residues. Trimming cost V 5 bases and J 6 bases, with 20 bases left between them.

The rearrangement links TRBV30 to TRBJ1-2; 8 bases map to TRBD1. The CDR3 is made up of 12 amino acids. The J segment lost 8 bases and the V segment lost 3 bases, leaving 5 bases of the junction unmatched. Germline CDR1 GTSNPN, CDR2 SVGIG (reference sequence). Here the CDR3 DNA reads TGTGCCTGGAGCACAGGGGGGGGAGGCTACACCTTC. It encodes CAWSTGGGGYTF.

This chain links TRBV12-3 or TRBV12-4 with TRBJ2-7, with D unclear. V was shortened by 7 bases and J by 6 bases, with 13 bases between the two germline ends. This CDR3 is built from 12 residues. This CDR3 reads CASNEEGIEQYF. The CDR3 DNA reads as TGTGCCAGCAACGAGGAAGGGATCGAGCAGTACTTC.

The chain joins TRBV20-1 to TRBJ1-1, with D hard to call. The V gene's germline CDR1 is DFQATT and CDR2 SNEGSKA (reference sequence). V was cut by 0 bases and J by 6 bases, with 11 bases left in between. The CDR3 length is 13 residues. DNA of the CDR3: TGCAGTGCTAGAGATATACTAACCGCTGAAGCTTTCTTT. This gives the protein CSARDILTAEAFF.

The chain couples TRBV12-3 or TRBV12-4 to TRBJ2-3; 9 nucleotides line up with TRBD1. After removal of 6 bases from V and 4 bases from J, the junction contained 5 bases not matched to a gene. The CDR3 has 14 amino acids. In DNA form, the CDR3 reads TGTGCCAGCAGCACAGGGGGCGACCCAGATACGCAGTATTTT. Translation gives CASSTGGDPDTQYF.

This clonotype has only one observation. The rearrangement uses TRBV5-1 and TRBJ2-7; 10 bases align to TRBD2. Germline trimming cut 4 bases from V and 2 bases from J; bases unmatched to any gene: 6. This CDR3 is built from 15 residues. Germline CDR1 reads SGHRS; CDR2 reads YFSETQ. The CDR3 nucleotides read TGCGCCAGCAGCACCGGGACTAGCGCCGCCTACGAGCAGTACTTC. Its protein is CASSTGTSAAYEQYF.

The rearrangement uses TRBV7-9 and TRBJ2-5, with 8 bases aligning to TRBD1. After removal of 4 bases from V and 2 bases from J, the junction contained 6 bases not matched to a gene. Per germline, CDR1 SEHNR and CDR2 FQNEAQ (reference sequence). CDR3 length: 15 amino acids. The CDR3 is CASSSGQGGQETQYF. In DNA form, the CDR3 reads TGTGCCAGCAGCTCCGGACAGGGTGGACAAGAGACCCAGTACTTC.

CDR3 DNA: TGTGCCAGCAGTTACCGGGGCAGTCTTCCTGAAGCTTTCTTT. Its protein is CASSYRGSLPEAFF. The J gene is TRBJ1-1, the V gene TRBV6-5; D may be TRBD1 (5 bases). Germline V gives CDR1 MNHEY, CDR2 SVGAGI. The V end was cut by 2 bases, the J end by 6 bases, with 13 bases between. This CDR3 comprises 14 residues.

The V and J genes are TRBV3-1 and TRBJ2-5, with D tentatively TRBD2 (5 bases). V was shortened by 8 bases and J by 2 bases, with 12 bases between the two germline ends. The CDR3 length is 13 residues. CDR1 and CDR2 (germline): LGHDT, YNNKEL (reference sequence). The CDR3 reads CASRREGQETQYF. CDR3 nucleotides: TGTGCCAGCCGCAGAGAGGGACAAGAGACCCAGTACTTC.

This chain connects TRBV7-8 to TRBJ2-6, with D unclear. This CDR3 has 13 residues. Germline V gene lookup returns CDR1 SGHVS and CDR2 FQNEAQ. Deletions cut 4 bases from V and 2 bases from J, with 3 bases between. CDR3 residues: CASSSAGANVLTF. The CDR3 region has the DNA TGTGCCAGCAGCTCAGCTGGGGCCAACGTCCTGACTTTC.